The next 9 T cell receptor beta chains were all read from a single sample in a study of beta chain features in type 1 diabetes. Expressed TCRB transcripts were sequenced because the entire RNA isolate underwent reverse transcription. Assay: immunoSEQ multiplex PCR; the TCRdb copy retains only in-frame clones and omits some. The sample holds some 150,000 clones, less than 11% seen once. Input material: naive CD4+ T cells from blood. The source of these receptors is a man between 18 and 29 years old in good health.

The rearrangement uses TRBV6-5 and TRBJ1-2; no firm D call. The germline V gene has CDR1 MNHEY and CDR2 SVGAGI. This CDR3 is built from 15 residues. V lost 5 bases, J lost 3 bases, and 16 bases lay in between. The CDR3 loop is CASSGDSSGDYGYTF. CDR3 nucleotides: TGTGCCAGCAGTGGCGACTCAAGCGGGGACTATGGCTACACCTTC.

This rearrangement joins TRBV4-3 to TRBJ1-5; a possible D gene is TRBD1 (6 bases). Germline V gene lookup returns CDR1 LGHNA and CDR2 YSLEER. The CDR3 has 15 residues. The germline V and J ends were trimmed by 4 bases and 1 base, with 11 bases remaining between them. The CDR3 loop reads CASSRDTGSNQPQHF. The CDR3 nucleotides are TGCGCCAGCAGCCGGGACACTGGGAGCAATCAGCCCCAGCATTTT.

In its sample, this clone was seen a few times. The chain carries TRBV27 and TRBJ1-5; D is unresolved. The V gene's germline CDR1 is MNHEY and CDR2 SMNVEV (reference sequence). The CDR3 is made up of 16 amino acids. The V gene lost 4 bases and the J gene lost 2 bases, with 15 bases spanning the gap. Here the CDR3 reads CASSSEGAWRNQPQHF. The CDR3 nucleotides are TGTGCCAGCAGTTCCGAGGGAGCCTGGCGCAATCAGCCCCAGCATTTT.

This clone was counted between two and nine times. The rearrangement uses TRBV14 and TRBJ2-5; the D gene is possibly TRBD1 (5 bases). The end of the DNA fits TRBJ2-7 better, so the J call may be wrong. CDR1 and CDR2 (germline): SGHDN, FVKESK. This CDR3 has 14 amino acids. In DNA, the CDR3 is TGTGCCAGCAGCCAAAACTGGCAGGGCGACGAGCAGTACTTC. Residues: CASSQNWQGDEQYF.

The V call is TRBV28, the J call TRBJ2-4; D possibly corresponds to TRBD2 (6 bases). The CDR3 covers 14 residues. Germline V gene data show CDR1 as MDHEN and CDR2 as SYDVKM. The V and J ends lost 10 bases and 3 bases respectively, with 16 bases between them. In nucleotides, the CDR3 is TGTGCCACCCGGGAATGGGGAGGCAAAAACATTCAGTACTTC. This encodes CATREWGGKNIQYF.

A few counts support this clone. The chain is built from TRBV30 and TRBJ2-1; D unresolved. V shed 0 bases and J shed 0 bases, with 9 bases lying between them. CDR3 length equals 15 residues. CDR1 and CDR2 from the germline V gene are GTSNPN and SVGIG (reference sequence). The CDR3 coding sequence is TGTGCCTGGAGTGTACCAATCAGCTCCTACAATGAGCAGTTCTTC. Protein: CAWSVPISSYNEQFF.

This clone appeared a few times. The CDR3 loop is CASSIPGELFF. As DNA, the CDR3 is TGTGCCAGCAGCATCCCTGGGGAGCTGTTTTTT. This chain connects TRBV5-6 to TRBJ2-2; D gene ambiguous. This CDR3 has 11 residues. Germline V gene data show CDR1 as SGHDT and CDR2 as YYEEEE. V lost 4 bases and J lost 8, with 6 bases in between.

This chain links TRBV11-3 with TRBJ2-5, with 8 bases aligning to TRBD1. The CDR3 covers 13 residues. CDR1 SGHNT and CDR2 YENEEA come from the germline V gene. The V gene end was trimmed by 5 bases and the J gene end by 7 bases; junction bases not matched to a gene: 6. The CDR3 DNA is TGTGCCAGCAGCCCAGGACAGGGCGGGACCCAGTACTTC. Amino acid sequence: CASSPGQGGTQYF. Using reference TRBV11-3 and TRBJ2-5 for the parts outside the CDR3, the full variable domain is EAGVVQSPRYKIIEKKQPVAFWCNPISGHNTLYWYLQNLGQGPELLIRYENEEAVDDSQLPKDRFSAERLKGVDSTLKIQPAELGDSAVYLCASSPGQGGTQYFGPGTRLLVL.

This rearrangement joins TRBV9 to TRBJ2-7; TRBD1 matches 10 bases. This CDR3 is 14 amino acids long. CDR1 and CDR2 from the germline V gene are SGDLS and YYNGEE. J gave up 6 bases and V 3 bases, and 6 bases lay outside the gene matches. CDR3 in amino acids: CASSGGQGVAEQYF. In nucleotides, the CDR3 is TGTGCCAGCAGCGGAGGACAGGGGGTTGCCGAGCAGTACTTC.